The 30 T cell receptor beta chains listed next were all sequenced from one sample in a study of CD8 T cells in Susac syndrome. Reverse transcription of about 0.5 to 1 ug RNA was carried out with random hexamers. TCRdb independently ran MiXCR on the immunoSEQ multiplex PCR reads; one entry per CDR3 protein. In the table there are 100,000 to 150,000 distinct CDR3 sequences, roughly 93% of which are singletons. Sequences were obtained from CD8+ T cells from PBMCs. These receptors were taken from a human donor with multiple sclerosis.

For the CDR3, the DNA is TGCAGTGCTAGATACAGCTCCTACGAGCAGTACTTC. This gives the protein CSARYSSYEQYF. The genes are TRBV20-1 and TRBJ2-7; D is unclear. The CDR3 runs to 12 residues. V was trimmed by 2 bases and J by 0 bases, leaving 5 bases between them. Germline lookup yields CDR1 DFQATT and CDR2 SNEGSKA (reference sequence).

J is TRBJ2-3 and V is TRBV28, with 8 bases identical to TRBD2. The germline CDR1 and CDR2 sequences are MDHEN and SYDVKM. The CDR3 contains 16 residues. J lost 2 bases, V lost 3 bases, and 7 bases had no gene match. CDR3 region: CASSFLAGRITDTQYF. The CDR3 DNA sequence: TGTGCCAGCAGTTTCTTAGCGGGGCGGATCACAGATACGCAGTATTTT.

The chain couples TRBV10-2 to TRBJ2-5, with 8 positions matching TRBD1. Looked up from germline, CDR1 is WSHSY and CDR2 is SAAADI. The CDR3 runs 15 residues. Trimming removed 1 base from V and 1 base from J; junction bases left unmatched: 2. CDR3 sequence: CASSELTGVQETQYF. The DNA for the CDR3 is TGCGCCAGCAGTGAGTTGACAGGGGTCCAAGAGACCCAGTACTTC.

The V and J genes are TRBV5-4 and TRBJ2-2; 14 bases align to TRBD2. Germline values: CDR1 SGHNT, CDR2 YYREEE (reference sequence). The CDR3 is 19 amino acids. V lost 0 bases and J lost 6; bases outside the gene matches: 10. CDR3 in DNA: TGTGCCAGCAGCTTGGGTCGACTAGCGGGGGGGCGTGGTCCCGGGGAGCTGTTTTTT. Its translation is CASSLGRLAGGRGPGELFF.

V and J are TRBV5-1 and TRBJ2-6; no reliable D call. Trimming shortened V by 4 bases and J by 0 bases, and 17 bases separated the two germline ends. The CDR3 runs to 18 residues. Germline CDR1 reads SGHRS; CDR2 reads YFSETQ. This CDR3 reads CASSRNGATSSGANVLTF. The CDR3 region has the DNA TGCGCCAGCAGCCGTAATGGCGCTACCAGCTCTGGGGCCAACGTCCTGACTTTC.

This chain connects TRBV20-1 to TRBJ2-1; a possible D gene is TRBD2 (6 bases). The germline V gene has CDR1 DFQATT and CDR2 SNEGSKA (reference sequence). The CDR3 is 16 residues long. Deletions cut 2 bases from V and 0 bases from J, with 14 bases between. CDR3 in amino acids: CSARPGTSGSYNEQFF. Here the CDR3 DNA reads TGCAGTGCTAGACCCGGGACTTCTGGCTCCTACAATGAGCAGTTCTTC.

V and J are TRBV6-1 and TRBJ1-5; D gene unclear. Looked up from germline, CDR1 is MNHNS and CDR2 is SASEGT. The CDR3 is made up of 16 amino acids. V was clipped by 6 bases and J by 0 bases, with 15 bases between them. CDR3 sequence: CASRPHGYYSNQPQHF. The DNA for the CDR3 is TGTGCCAGCAGACCACACGGATACTATAGCAATCAGCCCCAGCATTTT.

This sequence joins TRBV12-3 or TRBV12-4 and TRBJ2-2; 8 positions match TRBD1. J was trimmed by 4 bases and V by 10 bases; bases with no gene match: 2. The length of the CDR3 is 12 residues. CDR3 coding DNA: TGTGCCACCACAGGGGGCACCGGGGAGCTGTTTTTT. Amino acids: CATTGGTGELFF.

V gene TRBV20-1 combines with J gene TRBJ1-1; weak D call: TRBD1 (6 bases). The length of the CDR3 is 16 residues. Looked up from germline, CDR1 is DFQATT and CDR2 is SNEGSKA (reference sequence). V lost 3 bases, J lost 1 base, and 18 bases lay in between. The CDR3 nucleotides are TGCAGTGCTAGGTTTAGGGGACAACCAAAGAACACTGAAGCTTTCTTT. It codes for CSARFRGQPKNTEAFF.

The V gene is TRBV6-2 or TRBV6-3, the J gene TRBJ2-1, with D uncertain. Trimming stripped 8 bases from V and 7 bases from J, with 9 bases between. The CDR3 contains 11 residues. The germline gives CDR1 MNHEY, CDR2 SVGEGT. The CDR3: CASYNGNEQFF. For the CDR3, the DNA is TGTGCCAGCTACAACGGGAATGAGCAGTTCTTC.

This sequence joins TRBV27 and TRBJ1-2; D gene unclear. Per the germline V gene, CDR1 is MNHEY and CDR2 is SMNVEV (reference sequence). Between the trimmed V and J ends, which lost 3 bases and 0 bases, there was a span of 8 bases. This CDR3 contains 14 residues. CDR3 DNA sequence: TGTGCCAGCAGTTTGTATCCCGCTAACTATGGCTACACCTTC. Its protein is CASSLYPANYGYTF.

The chain recombines TRBV10-3 with TRBJ1-2, with 8 bases that match TRBD1. The germline V gene has CDR1 ENHRY and CDR2 SYGVKD. Germline trimming cut 4 bases from V and 7 bases from J; bases unmatched to any gene: 5. The CDR3 runs 13 residues. CDR3 in DNA: TGTGCCATCAGTGCAGGGGGCATTTCTGGCTACACCTTC. Its protein is CAISAGGISGYTF.

The V call is TRBV10-3, the J call TRBJ2-4, with TRBD1 as a possible D gene (5 bases). The CDR3 sequence is 13 residues long. V was shortened by 8 bases and J by 3 bases, with 11 bases between the two germline ends. Germline V gene lookup returns CDR1 ENHRY and CDR2 SYGVKD. The CDR3 DNA follows: TGTGCCATCGAAGACAGTGACAAAAACATTCAGTACTTC. Protein product: CAIEDSDKNIQYF.

This clonotype came up once. This rearrangement joins TRBV29-1 to TRBJ2-3; D gene uncertain. The V end was cut by 0 bases, the J end by 4 bases, with 11 bases between. Germline CDR1 and CDR2: SQVTM and ANQGSEA. This CDR3 contains 14 residues. The CDR3 loop reads CSVEDQWLADTQYF. The CDR3 DNA is TGCAGCGTTGAAGATCAGTGGCTAGCAGATACGCAGTATTTT.

The rearrangement joins TRBV20-1 to TRBJ2-3, with TRBD1 matching 7 bases. Trimming at V came to 3 bases and at J to 1 base, leaving 10 bases not matched to a gene. Germline CDR1 and CDR2: DFQATT and SNEGSKA (reference sequence). The CDR3 runs to 16 residues. The CDR3 reads CSASPNPGTGTDTQYF. CDR3 bases: TGCAGTGCTAGCCCAAACCCCGGGACAGGCACAGATACGCAGTATTTT.

V usage is TRBV6-5 and J usage is TRBJ2-3, with 10 bases that match TRBD1. With V trimmed by 0 bases and J by 1 base, 1 base remained unmatched. CDR1 is MNHEY, CDR2 SVGAGI, per germline. The CDR3 has 16 residues. CDR3 sequence reads: CASSYSDRGRTDTQYF. CDR3 in DNA: TGTGCCAGCAGTTACTCAGACAGGGGGCGCACAGATACGCAGTATTTT.

The chain carries TRBV5-6 and TRBJ2-3; possible D gene TRBD1, 6 bases. CDR1 is SGHDT and CDR2 is YYEEEE in the germline V gene. The ends were cut back, 0 bases at V and 2 bases at J, with 10 bases in the middle. The length of the CDR3 is 15 residues. The CDR3 sequence: CASSLGDTYTDTQYF. The DNA of the CDR3 is TGTGCCAGCAGCTTGGGGGACACCTACACAGATACGCAGTATTTT.

The chain employs TRBV7-9 and TRBJ1-1; D remains unclear. V dropped 3 bases and J dropped 7 bases, with 9 bases sitting between them. CDR3 length: 12 residues. Germline V lookup: CDR1 SEHNR, CDR2 FQNEAQ (reference sequence). For the CDR3, the DNA is TGTGCCAGCAGCTTGCGGCCAGATGAAGCTTTCTTT. It encodes CASSLRPDEAFF.

V gene TRBV7-9 combines with J gene TRBJ1-5; perhaps TRBD1 as D (5 bases). Per germline, CDR1 SEHNR and CDR2 FQNEAQ (reference sequence). Trimming stripped 3 bases from V and 7 bases from J, with 13 bases between. This CDR3 spans 14 amino acids. The CDR3 bases are TGTGCCAGCAGCTTGGGGTCCGGGGCCCAGCCCCAGCATTTT. Its translation: CASSLGSGAQPQHF.

In DNA form, the CDR3 reads TGCGCCAGCAGCCCCACCGGGACAGTAAACACTGAAGCTTTCTTT. Its translation is CASSPTGTVNTEAFF. The rearrangement uses TRBV4-1 and TRBJ1-1, with 7 positions matching TRBD1. Trimming at V came to 4 bases and at J to 2 bases, leaving 7 bases not matched to a gene. The CDR3 has 15 residues. In germline, CDR1 is MGHRA, CDR2 YSYEKL.

The chain is built from TRBV3-1 and TRBJ2-2, with 11 nucleotides matching TRBD2. The CDR3 has 18 residues. With V trimmed by 5 bases and J by 1 base, 9 bases remained unmatched. Germline CDR1 is LGHDT and CDR2 is YNNKEL (reference sequence). The CDR3 reads CASSSPGTSGKNTGELFF. The CDR3 region has the DNA TGTGCCAGCAGCTCCCCCGGGACTAGCGGAAAGAACACCGGGGAGCTGTTTTTT.

The CDR3 DNA reads TGTGCCAGTAGTATTGGGGGCGCGTGGACTGAAGCTTTCTTT. Residues: CASSIGGAWTEAFF. The genes are TRBV19 and TRBJ1-1; maybe TRBD1 (6 bases). V lost 3 bases and J lost 5, with 13 bases in between. The germline V gene encodes CDR1 LNHDA and CDR2 SQIVND (reference sequence). The CDR3 totals 14 residues.

The rearrangement joins TRBV4-1 to TRBJ1-2; perhaps TRBD1 as D (6 bases). This CDR3 is built from 17 residues. Germline loops: CDR1 MGHRA, CDR2 YSYEKL. V lost 1 base to trimming and J lost 5 bases, with 20 bases between them. The CDR3 DNA reads TGCGCCAGCAGCCAAGCGGGTCCGGGGGCGATAGGGTATGGCTACACCTTC. It yields the protein CASSQAGPGAIGYGYTF.

J is TRBJ1-1 and V is TRBV5-6; D remains ambiguous. Trimming stripped 5 bases from V and 1 base from J, with 9 bases between. There are 13 residues in the CDR3. Germline V gene lookup returns CDR1 SGHDT and CDR2 YYEEEE. This CDR3 reads CASRLVGNTEAFF. The CDR3 DNA follows: TGTGCCAGCAGACTAGTGGGGAACACTGAAGCTTTCTTT.

The chain has TRBV6-1 and TRBJ2-7; D not resolved. Germline-derived CDR1 and CDR2 are MNHNS and SASEGT. This CDR3 region has 16 residues. V lost 2 bases and J lost 3, with 17 bases in between. This CDR3 is CASSESGFQELYEQYV. CDR3 nucleotides: TGTGCCAGCAGTGAAAGTGGGTTCCAGGAACTCTACGAGCAGTACGTC.

The chain uses TRBV29-1 and TRBJ2-4; 8 bases are a match to TRBD2. CDR1 is SQVTM and CDR2 is ANQGSEA in the germline V gene. Trimming took 3 bases from V and 1 from J; bases not matched to a gene: 5. This CDR3 region has 15 residues. CDR3 coding DNA: TGCAGCGTTGAGGATGGCGGGGGGGCCAAAAACATTCAGTACTTC. Translated, it gives CSVEDGGGAKNIQYF.

This chain joins TRBV5-6 and TRBJ2-1; 9 bases agree with TRBD2. Germline V gene sequence: CDR1 SGHDT, CDR2 YYEEEE. The V and J ends lost 4 bases and 0 bases, in that order; junction bases with no gene match: 5. The CDR3 contains 16 residues. As DNA, the CDR3 is TGTGCCAGCAGCACCCTAGCGGGAAGCTCCTACAATGAGCAGTTCTTC. The encoded protein is CASSTLAGSSYNEQFF.

The count of this clonotype is one. The V gene is TRBV29-1, the J gene TRBJ1-1; D call uncertain. This CDR3 contains 10 residues. Germline CDR1 SQVTM, CDR2 ANQGSEA. V shed 6 bases and J shed 3 bases, with 5 bases lying between them. Written as DNA, the CDR3 is TGCAGCGTCGGGGACACTGAAGCTTTCTTT. Its translation: CSVGDTEAFF.

This chain links TRBV27 with TRBJ1-5; D may be TRBD1 (6 bases). CDR3 length: 15 residues. Deletions cut 6 bases from V and 3 bases from J, with 15 bases between. From germline, CDR1 is MNHEY and CDR2 SMNVEV (reference sequence). DNA of the CDR3: TGTGCCAGCAGAACAGGGTTTATGAACAATCAGCCCCAGCATTTT. Translated: CASRTGFMNNQPQHF.

J is TRBJ2-1 and V is TRBV23-1, with a tentative D call TRBD1 (5 bases). TRBV23-1 is an ORF for which the function is uncertain. The V end lost 2 bases, the J end lost 5 bases, and 16 bases lay between the germline ends. CDR3 length: 16 amino acids. CDR3 nucleotide sequence: TGCGCCAGCAGTCAACCGGACAACGAGCTACACAATGAGCAGTTCTTC. Translating it yields CASSQPDNELHNEQFF.